These T cell receptor beta chains were read from a single sample in a study of blood T cells in healthy people across ages. Each CDR3 protein gets one entry after TCRdb re-called the 5' RACE reads with MiXCR. Of almost 550,000 distinct CDR3 sequences in the sample, approximately 25% were seen once. These data also featured in a second study, about T cells of mothers and their children.

The sample consisted of blood. These receptors were obtained from a boy aged 5-17 years in good health. The CDR3 runs from the conserved cysteine through the conserved F or W. Each record gives: D gene, clone size, CDR3 length, J gene, V gene, CDR3 protein, CDR3 DNA. D genes are given only for firm matches. Not all rows give a size; the values are once, few, many and, for expanded clones, a class.

d_gene: -
abundance: -
len: 15
j_gene: TRBJ2-1
v_gene: TRBV12-3/TRBV12-4
CDR3aa: CASSFRQDNYNEQFF
CDR3nt: TGTGCCAGCAGTTTTAGACAGGACAACTACAATGAGCAGTTCTTC

d_gene: -
abundance: few
len: 13
j_gene: TRBJ1-2
v_gene: TRBV29-1
CDR3aa: CSVEDQTPYGYTF
CDR3nt: TGCAGTGTTGAAGATCAGACCCCTTATGGCTACACCTTC

d_gene: TRBD2
abundance: -
len: 20
j_gene: TRBJ2-7
v_gene: TRBV14
CDR3aa: CASSQRLGLAGGPSSYEQYF
CDR3nt: TGTGCCAGCAGCCAGAGACTGGGACTAGCGGGGGGTCCTAGCTCCTACGAGCAGTACTTC

d_gene: TRBD1
abundance: once
len: 14
j_gene: TRBJ1-2
v_gene: TRBV9
CDR3aa: CASSARDRVSGYTF
CDR3nt: TGTGCCAGCAGCGCCCGGGACAGGGTATCGGGCTACACCTTC

d_gene: -
abundance: -
len: 16
j_gene: TRBJ2-3
v_gene: TRBV3-1
CDR3aa: CASSQVIRGFTDTQYF
CDR3nt: TGTGCCAGCAGCCAAGTTATTAGGGGATTCACAGACACGCAGTATTTT

d_gene: TRBD1
abundance: -
len: 19
j_gene: TRBJ2-6
v_gene: TRBV18
CDR3aa: CASSPRVTGLESGANVLTF
CDR3nt: TGTGCCAGCTCACCACGAGTGACAGGGCTAGAATCTGGGGCCAACGTCCTGACTTTC

d_gene: TRBD1
abundance: few
len: 17
j_gene: TRBJ1-2
v_gene: TRBV7-3
CDR3aa: CASSLTGGTGDTGGYTF
CDR3nt: TGTGCCAGCAGCTTAACGGGAGGGACAGGGGATACGGGCGGCTACACCTTC

d_gene: TRBD1
abundance: -
len: 16
j_gene: TRBJ2-5
v_gene: TRBV25-1
CDR3aa: CASSAGTGDSQEAQYF
CDR3nt: TGTGCCAGCAGTGCCGGGACAGGGGATAGCCAAGAGGCCCAGTACTTC

d_gene: -
abundance: -
len: 16
j_gene: TRBJ2-3
v_gene: TRBV12-5
CDR3aa: CASGLDLDSSTDTQYF
CDR3nt: TGTGCTAGTGGTTTGGATCTAGACTCAAGCACAGATACGCAGTATTTT

d_gene: -
abundance: few
len: 16
j_gene: TRBJ1-5
v_gene: TRBV12-5
CDR3aa: CASGFTGDYGNQPQHF
CDR3nt: TGTGCTAGTGGTTTTACGGGCGATTACGGCAATCAGCCCCAGCATTTT

d_gene: -
abundance: -
len: 11
j_gene: TRBJ2-7
v_gene: TRBV10-3
CDR3aa: CATSESHEQYF
CDR3nt: TGTGCCACCAGTGAGTCCCACGAGCAGTACTTC

d_gene: -
abundance: -
len: 12
j_gene: TRBJ2-1
v_gene: TRBV7-9
CDR3aa: CASSLERPEQFF
CDR3nt: TGTGCCAGCAGCTTAGAGAGGCCTGAGCAGTTCTTC

d_gene: -
abundance: -
len: 15
j_gene: TRBJ2-4
v_gene: TRBV2
CDR3aa: CASEGEFGAKNIQYF
CDR3nt: TGTGCCAGCGAAGGGGAGTTTGGCGCCAAAAACATTCAGTACTTC

d_gene: -
abundance: -
len: 14
j_gene: TRBJ2-7
v_gene: TRBV21-1
CDR3aa: CASSPMRYSYEQYF
CDR3nt: TGTGCCAGCTCTCCAATGAGGTATTCCTACGAGCAGTACTTC

d_gene: -
abundance: -
len: 14
j_gene: TRBJ1-1
v_gene: TRBV4-2
CDR3aa: CASSQDRDNTEAFF
CDR3nt: TGTGCCAGCAGCCAAGATAGGGACAACACTGAAGCTTTCTTT

d_gene: -
abundance: few
len: 13
j_gene: TRBJ1-2
v_gene: TRBV4-3
CDR3aa: CASSQDLGWGTSF
CDR3nt: TGCGCCAGCAGCCAAGATTTGGGGTGGGGCACCTCCTTC

d_gene: TRBD1
abundance: few
len: 15
j_gene: TRBJ2-7
v_gene: TRBV7-2
CDR3aa: CASSFRRGRSYEQYF
CDR3nt: TGTGCCAGCAGCTTTCGCAGGGGGCGGTCTTACGAGCAGTACTTC

d_gene: TRBD2
abundance: -
len: 17
j_gene: TRBJ2-2
v_gene: TRBV12-3/TRBV12-4
CDR3aa: CASSLGTSGGGTGELFF
CDR3nt: TGTGCCAGCAGCCTGGGGACTAGCGGAGGGGGCACCGGGGAGCTGTTTTTT

d_gene: -
abundance: -
len: 15
j_gene: TRBJ1-4
v_gene: TRBV6-2/TRBV6-3
CDR3aa: CASRGPGPRREKLFF
CDR3nt: TGTGCCAGCAGAGGGCCGGGCCCGCGGCGTGAAAAACTGTTTTTT

d_gene: TRBD2
abundance: few
len: 16
j_gene: TRBJ2-5
v_gene: TRBV28
CDR3aa: CASSERLAGVRETQYF
CDR3nt: TGTGCCAGCAGCGAAAGACTAGCGGGAGTTCGAGAGACCCAGTACTTC

d_gene: TRBD2
abundance: many
len: 17
j_gene: TRBJ2-1
v_gene: TRBV4-3
CDR3aa: CASSQEGPAGGYNEQFF
CDR3nt: TGCGCCAGCAGCCAAGAAGGTCCTGCGGGAGGGTACAATGAGCAGTTCTTC

d_gene: TRBD2
abundance: -
len: 13
j_gene: TRBJ2-1
v_gene: TRBV5-1
CDR3aa: CASRESGSYEQFF
CDR3nt: TGCGCCAGCAGGGAGAGCGGGAGCTATGAGCAGTTCTTC

d_gene: -
abundance: -
len: 13
j_gene: TRBJ1-1
v_gene: TRBV27
CDR3aa: CASSLSVDTEAFF
CDR3nt: TGTGCCAGCAGTTTATCGGTGGACACTGAAGCTTTCTTT

d_gene: TRBD2
abundance: few
len: 15
j_gene: TRBJ2-1
v_gene: TRBV29-1
CDR3aa: CSVRVGTSGDNEQFF
CDR3nt: TGCAGCGTTCGTGTGGGGACTAGCGGGGACAATGAGCAGTTCTTC

d_gene: TRBD1
abundance: -
len: 14
j_gene: TRBJ1-6
v_gene: TRBV6-1
CDR3aa: CASTAGTGNSPLHF
CDR3nt: TGTGCCAGCACCGCCGGGACAGGAAATTCACCCCTCCACTTT

d_gene: -
abundance: once
len: 13
j_gene: TRBJ2-3
v_gene: TRBV29-1
CDR3aa: CSESEGGTDTQYF
CDR3nt: TGCAGCGAGTCGGAGGGGGGCACAGATACGCAGTATTTT

d_gene: -
abundance: -
len: 17
j_gene: TRBJ1-1
v_gene: TRBV28
CDR3aa: CASRVSRGGNLNTEAFF
CDR3nt: TGTGCCAGCAGGGTATCGAGGGGCGGAAACTTGAACACTGAAGCTTTCTTT

d_gene: -
abundance: -
len: 15
j_gene: TRBJ2-5
v_gene: TRBV15
CDR3aa: CATSPIGGSQETQYF
CDR3nt: TGTGCCACCAGCCCGATAGGCGGGTCACAAGAGACCCAGTACTTC

d_gene: TRBD2
abundance: few
len: 16
j_gene: TRBJ2-3
v_gene: TRBV29-1
CDR3aa: CSVVGLAGVLGDTQYF
CDR3nt: TGCAGCGTTGTGGGACTAGCGGGAGTTTTAGGAGATACGCAGTATTTT

d_gene: -
abundance: few
len: 11
j_gene: TRBJ2-7
v_gene: TRBV6-2/TRBV6-3
CDR3aa: CASSPGLQKYF
CDR3nt: TGTGCCAGCAGTCCGGGACTTCAAAAGTACTTC

d_gene: -
abundance: few
len: 18
j_gene: TRBJ2-6
v_gene: TRBV12-3/TRBV12-4
CDR3aa: CASSPPWDKTSGANVLTF
CDR3nt: TGTGCCAGCAGTCCTCCGTGGGACAAAACCTCTGGGGCCAACGTCCTGACTTTC

d_gene: -
abundance: few
len: 13
j_gene: TRBJ2-1
v_gene: TRBV28
CDR3aa: CASSLPRPGEQFF
CDR3nt: TGTGCCAGCAGCCTCCCGAGACCCGGGGAGCAGTTCTTC

d_gene: -
abundance: -
len: 12
j_gene: TRBJ2-7
v_gene: TRBV28
CDR3aa: CASSLVQYEQYF
CDR3nt: TGTGCCAGCAGTTTGGTCCAGTACGAGCAGTACTTC

d_gene: TRBD1
abundance: -
len: 14
j_gene: TRBJ2-3
v_gene: TRBV5-1
CDR3aa: CASSWGTVTDTQYF
CDR3nt: TGCGCCAGCAGCTGGGGGACAGTCACAGATACGCAGTATTTT

d_gene: TRBD2
abundance: -
len: 20
j_gene: TRBJ2-3
v_gene: TRBV5-5
CDR3aa: CASSLVGLAGGAAITDTQYF
CDR3nt: TGTGCCAGCAGCTTGGTGGGACTAGCGGGGGGCGCAGCTATCACAGATACGCAGTATTTT

d_gene: TRBD2
abundance: -
len: 14
j_gene: TRBJ2-7
v_gene: TRBV12-3/TRBV12-4
CDR3aa: CASSGTGGFYEQYF
CDR3nt: TGTGCCAGCAGCGGCACGGGGGGGTTCTACGAGCAGTACTTC

d_gene: -
abundance: few
len: 13
j_gene: TRBJ2-5
v_gene: TRBV6-5
CDR3aa: CASNNRPQETQYF
CDR3nt: TGTGCCAGCAACAACAGACCTCAAGAGACCCAGTACTTC